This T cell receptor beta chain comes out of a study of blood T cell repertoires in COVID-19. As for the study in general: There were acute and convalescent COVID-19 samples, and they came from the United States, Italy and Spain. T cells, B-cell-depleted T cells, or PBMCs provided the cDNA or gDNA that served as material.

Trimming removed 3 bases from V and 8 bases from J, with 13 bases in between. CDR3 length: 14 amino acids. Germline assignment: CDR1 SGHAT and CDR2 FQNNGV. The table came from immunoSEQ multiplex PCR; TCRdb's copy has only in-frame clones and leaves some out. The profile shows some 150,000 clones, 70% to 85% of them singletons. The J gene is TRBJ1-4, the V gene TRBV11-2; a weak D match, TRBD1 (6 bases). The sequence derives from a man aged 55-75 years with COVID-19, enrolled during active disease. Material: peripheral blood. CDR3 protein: CASSLVGGREKLFF. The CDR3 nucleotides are TGTGCCAGCAGCTTGGTAGGGGGTCGAGAAAAACTGTTTTTT. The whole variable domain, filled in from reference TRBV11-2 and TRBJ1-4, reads EAGVAQSPRYKIIEKRQSVAFWCNPISGHATLYWYQQILGQGPKLLIQFQNNGVVDDSQLPKDRFSAERLKGVDSTLKIQPAKLEDSAVYLCASSLVGGREKLFFGSGTQLSVL.